These T cell receptor beta chains were read from a single sample in a study of shared clonotypes between healthy human individuals. TCRdb keeps only in-frame clones here, not all; method: immunoSEQ multiplex PCR. The sample holds roughly 570,000 clones, roughly 98% seen once. Sequences were obtained from naive CD8+ T cells sorted from blood. The receptors come from a man under 40 in good health. The CDR3 runs from the conserved cysteine through the conserved F or W. The D gene is left open where the match is weak. Clone size is stated in some rows and not others, as once, few, many or a class when expanded.

NA	TRBV16	NA	15	TRBJ2-1	CASSPTNGKGAEQFF	TGTGCCAGCAGCCCGACCAACGGGAAAGGGGCTGAGCAGTTCTTC
TRBD1	TRBV2	NA	13	TRBJ2-1	CAGGQEAYNEQFF	TGTGCCGGTGGACAGGAAGCCTACAATGAGCAGTTCTTC
NA	TRBV27	once	14	TRBJ1-1	CASSLGHLNTEAFF	TGTGCCAGCAGTTTGGGACACCTGAACACTGAAGCTTTCTTT
NA	TRBV5-1	NA	13	TRBJ2-5	CASNLGAGETQYF	TGCGCCAGCAACCTGGGGGCTGGAGAGACCCAGTACTTC
TRBD1	TRBV25-1	NA	15	TRBJ2-7	CASSEFSDRGGEQYF	TGTGCCAGCAGTGAATTTTCGGACAGGGGAGGCGAGCAGTACTTC
NA	TRBV7-6	NA	13	TRBJ2-1	CASSQVGYNEQFF	TGTGCCAGCAGCCAAGTCGGTTACAATGAGCAGTTCTTC
TRBD2	TRBV4-1	NA	16	TRBJ2-7	CASSHGTGGRYYEQYF	TGCGCCAGCAGCCACGGTACGGGGGGGCGCTACTACGAGCAGTACTTC
NA	TRBV28	NA	14	TRBJ2-7	CASSPRTPGDEQYF	TGTGCCAGCAGTCCGCGTACCCCAGGGGACGAGCAGTACTTC
TRBD1	TRBV2	NA	15	TRBJ1-2	CASSLAGTVQDGYTF	TGTGCCAGCAGTCTAGCAGGGACAGTCCAGGATGGCTACACCTTC
TRBD1	TRBV4-1	NA	15	TRBJ1-1	CASSDSGQGESEAFF	TGCGCCAGCAGTGACTCTGGACAGGGGGAAAGCGAAGCTTTCTTT
NA	TRBV7-9	NA	14	TRBJ2-2	CASSRGGQTGELFF	TGTGCCAGCAGCAGAGGGGGGCAGACCGGGGAGCTGTTTTTT
NA	TRBV5-1	NA	13	TRBJ2-7	CASSLYQGYEQYF	TGCGCCAGCAGCTTGTATCAGGGTTACGAGCAGTACTTC
NA	TRBV19	NA	13	TRBJ2-7	CASSSGQIYEQYF	TGTGCCAGTAGTAGCGGACAGATCTACGAGCAGTACTTC
NA	TRBV14	NA	14	TRBJ1-5	CASSPQGFGQPQHF	TGTGCCAGCAGCCCGCAGGGGTTTGGTCAGCCCCAGCATTTT
NA	TRBV5-1	NA	14	TRBJ2-5	CASSSRGGQETQYF	TGCGCCAGCAGCTCCCGGGGAGGCCAAGAGACCCAGTACTTC
NA	TRBV27	NA	13	TRBJ2-7	CASSRTRAHEQYF	TGTGCCAGCAGTCGCACCCGTGCCCACGAGCAGTACTTC